The T cell receptor beta chain under discussion was sequenced for a study of cytomegalovirus exposure and HLA in healthy donors. Study-level findings and limits: Rare TCR sequences dominated, though some public TCRs recurred in many donors. There were 160 or so TCR beta chains listed as cytomegalovirus-associated. The classifier reportedly diagnosed cytomegalovirus status with high sensitivity and specificity. CMV antigen specificity was confirmed in vitro for a few CMV-associated chains.

Profiling relied on immunoSEQ multiplex PCR, and the TCRdb table lists in-frame clones only, not all of them. The table has 90,000 to 100,000 clones, approximately 94% seen once; the top ten hold approximately 1%. A remark on this clone: The antigen is unknown.

Per the germline V gene, CDR1 is GTSNPN and CDR2 is SVGIG (reference sequence). This CDR3 has 13 amino acids. Trimming removed 0 bases at V and 6 bases at J, with 11 bases between. The receptor was derived from a woman between 25 and 40 years old in good health and CMV-seropositive. The chain uses TRBV30 and TRBJ1-1; D is possibly TRBD1 (6 bases). The sample was PBMCs. The CDR3 region is CAWSVQGGAEAFF. The CDR3 region has the DNA TGTGCCTGGAGTGTACAGGGTGGTGCTGAAGCTTTCTTT.